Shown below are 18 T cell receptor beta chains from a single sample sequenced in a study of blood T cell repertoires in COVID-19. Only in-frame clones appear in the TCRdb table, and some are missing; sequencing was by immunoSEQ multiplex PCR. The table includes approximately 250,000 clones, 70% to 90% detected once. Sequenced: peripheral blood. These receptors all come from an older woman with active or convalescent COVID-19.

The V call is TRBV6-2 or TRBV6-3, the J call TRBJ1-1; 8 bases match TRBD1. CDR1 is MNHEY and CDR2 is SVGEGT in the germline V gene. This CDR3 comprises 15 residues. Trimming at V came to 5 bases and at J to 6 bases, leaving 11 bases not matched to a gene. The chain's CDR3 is CASSPSGGAKAEAFF. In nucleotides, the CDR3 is TGTGCCAGCAGTCCCTCAGGGGGCGCAAAGGCTGAAGCTTTCTTT.

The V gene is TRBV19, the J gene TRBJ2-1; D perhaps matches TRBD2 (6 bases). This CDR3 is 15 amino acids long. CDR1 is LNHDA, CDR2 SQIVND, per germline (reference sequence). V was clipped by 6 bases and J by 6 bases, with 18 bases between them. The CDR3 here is CASRSVGGTPNEQFF. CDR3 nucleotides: TGTGCCAGTAGGAGCGTTGGAGGGACCCCCAATGAGCAGTTCTTC.

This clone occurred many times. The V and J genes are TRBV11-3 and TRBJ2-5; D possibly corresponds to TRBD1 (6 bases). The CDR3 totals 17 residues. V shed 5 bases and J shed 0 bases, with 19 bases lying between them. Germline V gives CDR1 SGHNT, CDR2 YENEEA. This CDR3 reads CASSPRRGGSHQETQYF. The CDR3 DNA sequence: TGTGCCAGCAGCCCGCGGCGAGGGGGATCGCACCAAGAGACCCAGTACTTC.

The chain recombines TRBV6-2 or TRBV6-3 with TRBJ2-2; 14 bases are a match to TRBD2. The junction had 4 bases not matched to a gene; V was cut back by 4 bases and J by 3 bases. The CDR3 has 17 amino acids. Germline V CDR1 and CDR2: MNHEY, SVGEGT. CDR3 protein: CASSWTSGRWDTGELFF. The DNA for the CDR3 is TGTGCCAGCAGTTGGACTAGCGGGAGGTGGGACACCGGGGAGCTGTTTTTT.

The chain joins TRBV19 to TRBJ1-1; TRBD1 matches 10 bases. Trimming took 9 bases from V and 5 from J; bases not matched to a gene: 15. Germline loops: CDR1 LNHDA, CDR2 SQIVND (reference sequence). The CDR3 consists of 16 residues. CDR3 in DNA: TGTGCCAGCATACGACAGGGGGCACAGGCGGAGACTGAAGCTTTCTTT. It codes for CASIRQGAQAETEAFF.

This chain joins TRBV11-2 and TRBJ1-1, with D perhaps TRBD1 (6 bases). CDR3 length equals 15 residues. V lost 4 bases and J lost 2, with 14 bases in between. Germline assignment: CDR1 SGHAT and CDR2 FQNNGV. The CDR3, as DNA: TGTGCCAGCAGCTATCTGGGGGGGCTCAACACTGAAGCTTTCTTT. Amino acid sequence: CASSYLGGLNTEAFF.

CDR3 DNA sequence: TGTGCCAGCAGTGATATCGGTTCTAGGATAGATACGCAGTATTTT. It codes for CASSDIGSRIDTQYF. The gene calls are TRBV2 and TRBJ2-3, with unresolved D. V was cut by 3 bases and J by 5 bases, with 15 bases left in between. Germline V lookup: CDR1 SNHLY, CDR2 FYNNEI. The CDR3 loop spans 15 amino acids.

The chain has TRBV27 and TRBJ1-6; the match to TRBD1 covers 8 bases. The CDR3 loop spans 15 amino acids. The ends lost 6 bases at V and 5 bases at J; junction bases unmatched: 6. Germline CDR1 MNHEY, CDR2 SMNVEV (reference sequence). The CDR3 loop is CASRTDRADNSPLHF. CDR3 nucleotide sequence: TGTGCCAGCAGAACGGACAGGGCCGATAATTCACCCCTCCACTTT.

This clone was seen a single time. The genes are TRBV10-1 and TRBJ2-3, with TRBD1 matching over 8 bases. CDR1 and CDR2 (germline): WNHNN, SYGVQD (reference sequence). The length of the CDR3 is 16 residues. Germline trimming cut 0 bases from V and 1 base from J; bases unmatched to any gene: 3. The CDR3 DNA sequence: TGCGCCAGCAGTGAGTCCCGGGACAGGCGCACAGATACGCAGTATTTT. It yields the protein CASSESRDRRTDTQYF.

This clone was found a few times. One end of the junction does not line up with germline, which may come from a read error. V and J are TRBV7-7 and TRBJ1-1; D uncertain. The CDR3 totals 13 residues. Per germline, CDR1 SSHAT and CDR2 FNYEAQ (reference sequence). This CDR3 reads CASSFRENTEAFF. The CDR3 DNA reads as TGTGCTAGCAGCTTCCGGGAGAACACTGAAGCTTTCTTT.

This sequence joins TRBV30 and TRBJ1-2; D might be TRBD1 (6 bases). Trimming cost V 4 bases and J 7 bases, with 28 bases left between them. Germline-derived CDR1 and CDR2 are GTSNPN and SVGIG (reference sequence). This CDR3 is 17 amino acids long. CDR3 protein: CAWNNFPGTFETGGYTF. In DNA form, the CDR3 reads TGTGCCTGGAATAATTTTCCAGGGACATTCGAAACGGGTGGCTACACCTTC.

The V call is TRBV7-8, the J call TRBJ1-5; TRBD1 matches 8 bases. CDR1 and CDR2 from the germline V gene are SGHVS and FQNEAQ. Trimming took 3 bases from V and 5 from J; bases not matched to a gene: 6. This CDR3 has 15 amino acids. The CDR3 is CASSLLDRVYQPQHF. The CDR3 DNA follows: TGTGCCAGCAGCTTGTTGGACAGGGTTTATCAGCCCCAGCATTTT.

The CDR3 protein is CASSYSGRQSRGYTF. For the CDR3, the DNA is TGTGCCAGCAGTTACTCCGGTAGACAGTCCCGTGGCTACACCTTC. The chain carries TRBV6-5 and TRBJ1-2; D might be TRBD1 (5 bases). The ends were cut back, 0 bases at V and 7 bases at J, with 15 bases in the middle. Germline V lookup: CDR1 MNHEY, CDR2 SVGAGI. The CDR3 consists of 15 residues.

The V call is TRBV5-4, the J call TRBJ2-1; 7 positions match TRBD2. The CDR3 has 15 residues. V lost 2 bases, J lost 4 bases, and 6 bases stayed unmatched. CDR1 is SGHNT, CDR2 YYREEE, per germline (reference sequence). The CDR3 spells CASSLGREPYNEQFF. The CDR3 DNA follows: TGTGCCAGCAGCTTAGGGCGGGAGCCATACAATGAGCAGTTCTTC.

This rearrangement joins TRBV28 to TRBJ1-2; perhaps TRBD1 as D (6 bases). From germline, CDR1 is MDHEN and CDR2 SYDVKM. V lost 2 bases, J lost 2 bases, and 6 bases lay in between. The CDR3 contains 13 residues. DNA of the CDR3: TGTGCCAGCAGTTTAAGGGGGAACTATGGCTACACCTTC. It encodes CASSLRGNYGYTF.

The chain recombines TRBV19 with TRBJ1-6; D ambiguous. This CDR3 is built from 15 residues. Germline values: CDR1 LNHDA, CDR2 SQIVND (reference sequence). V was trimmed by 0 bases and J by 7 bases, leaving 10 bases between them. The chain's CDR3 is CASSIDFSGNSPLHF. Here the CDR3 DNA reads TGTGCCAGTAGTATAGATTTCAGCGGCAATTCACCCCTCCACTTT.

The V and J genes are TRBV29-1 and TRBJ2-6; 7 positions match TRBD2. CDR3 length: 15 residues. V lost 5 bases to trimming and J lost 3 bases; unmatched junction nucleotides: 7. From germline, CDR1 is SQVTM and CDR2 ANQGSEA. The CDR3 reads CSVPREGSGANVLTF. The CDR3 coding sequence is TGCAGCGTTCCCAGGGAGGGGAGTGGGGCCAACGTCCTGACTTTC.

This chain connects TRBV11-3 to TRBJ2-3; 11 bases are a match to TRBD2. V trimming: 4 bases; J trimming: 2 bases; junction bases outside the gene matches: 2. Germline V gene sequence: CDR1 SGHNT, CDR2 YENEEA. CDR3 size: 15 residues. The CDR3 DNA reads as TGTGCCAGCAGCTCGGGACTAGCGGTCACAGATACGCAGTATTTT. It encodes CASSSGLAVTDTQYF.